This T cell receptor (beta chain) was captured in a study of blood T cell repertoires in COVID-19. Study-wide context: Sites in the United States, Italy and Spain provided acute and convalescent COVID-19 samples. T cells, B-cell-depleted T cells, or PBMCs supplied cDNA or gDNA.

As originally analysed: Amplified reference gene primers provided the basis for estimating nucleated cell counts. Method: immunoSEQ multiplex PCR; TCRdb's copy keeps in-frame clones and lacks some. V and J calls and clone size follow that table, whereas D and trimming were derived from the DNA. The data hold 200,000 to 300,000 clones, with 86% observed a single time. The germline V gene encodes CDR1 MNHEY and CDR2 SVGEGT. V lost 0 bases, J lost 0 bases, and 9 bases stayed unmatched. CDR3 size: 19 residues. The clonotype originates from a man aged 55 to 69 with acute or convalescent COVID-19. The chain links TRBV6-2 or TRBV6-3 to TRBJ2-1, with 9 bases that match TRBD2. Sample: peripheral blood. The CDR3 DNA reads TGTGCCAGCAGTTACTCGTTCGGAGCGGGAGGTAACTCCTACAATGAGCAGTTCTTC. It codes for CASSYSFGAGGNSYNEQFF.